This T cell receptor (beta chain) was retrieved from a study of cytomegalovirus exposure and HLA in healthy donors. PCR primers comprised 60 Vbeta and 13 Jbeta primers. Repertoires were generated with immunoSEQ multiplex PCR, while TCRdb's copy carries only in-frame clones and drops some. The table has about 130,000 clones, over 70% seen once. This CDR3 has 19 residues. Germline CDR1 is SGDLS and CDR2 is YYNGEE. V lost 0 bases and J 1 base, leaving 20 bases between the germline ends. The TCR sequence derives from a young man in good health and CMV-seronegative. Sequencing used PBMCs. The genes are TRBV9 and TRBJ2-1; D is possibly TRBD1 (6 bases). The CDR3 region is CASSVASTTGTRSYNEQFF. The CDR3 DNA is TGTGCCAGCAGCGTAGCTTCCACCACAGGGACAAGGTCCTACAATGAGCAGTTCTTC.